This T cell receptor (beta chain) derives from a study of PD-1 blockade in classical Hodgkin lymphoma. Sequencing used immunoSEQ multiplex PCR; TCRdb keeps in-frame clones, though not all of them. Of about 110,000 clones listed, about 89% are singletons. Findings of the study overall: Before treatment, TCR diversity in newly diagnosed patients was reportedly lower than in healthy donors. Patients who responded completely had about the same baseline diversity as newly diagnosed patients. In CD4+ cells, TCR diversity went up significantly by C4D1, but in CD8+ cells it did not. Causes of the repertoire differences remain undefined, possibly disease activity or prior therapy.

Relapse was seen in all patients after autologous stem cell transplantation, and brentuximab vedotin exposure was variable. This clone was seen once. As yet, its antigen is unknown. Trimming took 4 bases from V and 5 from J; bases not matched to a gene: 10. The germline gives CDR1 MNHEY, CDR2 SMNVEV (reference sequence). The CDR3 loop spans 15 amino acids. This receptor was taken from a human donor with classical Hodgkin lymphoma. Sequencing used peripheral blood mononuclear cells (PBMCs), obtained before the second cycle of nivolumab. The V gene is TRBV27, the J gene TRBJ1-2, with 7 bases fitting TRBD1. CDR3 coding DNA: TGTGCCAGCAGTTCCCAGCAGGGGGACTTATATGGCTACACCTTC. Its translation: CASSSQQGDLYGYTF.